Sequencing of this T cell receptor beta chain was carried out in a study of blood T cell repertoires in COVID-19. In the source study's methods: For nucleated cells, counts were estimated from reference gene primer amplification. Profiling relied on immunoSEQ multiplex PCR, and the TCRdb table lists in-frame clones only, not all of them. V and J calls plus clone size are reproduced from that table; the DNA served to infer D and trimming. The sample holds 150,000 to 200,000 clones; over 70% are singletons and the top ten take roughly 13%. Participants came from under 30 US areas, aged roughly 18 to 89 years. The source material was PBMCs or T cells enriched from blood (not recorded which). The sequence came from a woman aged 55-69 years who had recovered from COVID-19.

CDR3 bases: TGTGCCAGCAGTCTCCGTAGCGGAGATACGCAGTATTTT. This encodes CASSLRSGDTQYF. This chain uses TRBV27 with TRBJ2-3, with D possibly TRBD2 on 6 matching bases. V lost 5 bases to trimming and J lost 5 bases, with 11 bases between them. There are 13 residues in the CDR3. Looked up from germline, CDR1 is MNHEY and CDR2 is SMNVEV (reference sequence).